The entry below describes one TCR beta chain. Its antigen is undetermined. Germline values: CDR1 MNHEY, CDR2 SVGAGI. V shed 4 bases and J shed 7 bases, with 10 bases lying between them. The CDR3 runs to 12 residues. The PCR had 60 Vbeta and 13 Jbeta primers. TCRdb's table, derived via immunoSEQ multiplex PCR, lists solely in-frame clones and lacks some. The sample shows roughly 130,000 clones, about 80% of them seen only once. The data belong to a study of cytomegalovirus exposure and HLA in healthy donors. Study outcomes and limitations: In vitro testing confirmed three CMV-associated chains as specific for CMV antigens.

V gene TRBV6-5 combines with J gene TRBJ2-5; perhaps TRBD2 as D (7 bases). Material for sequencing was PBMCs. The TCR sequence derives from a male donor in good health and CMV-seronegative. The CDR3 sequence is CASSLRGGTQYF. CDR3 sequence (DNA): TGTGCCAGCAGTTTAAGGGGGGGGACCCAGTACTTC.